Listed below are T cell receptor beta chains from one sample, sequenced in a study of OX40 agonist ivuxolimab in advanced cancers. The table came from immunoSEQ multiplex PCR; TCRdb's copy has only in-frame clones and leaves some out. The data show about 82,000 clones, approximately 92% seen once. Source: CD4+ or CD8+ T cells sorted from blood, taken in a trial of the OX40 agonist ivuxolimab. These receptors were collected from an adult with an advanced solid tumor such as melanoma, head and neck, liver or kidney cancer. Each CDR3 is given with its conserved first and last residue. The order of the fields is V gene, D gene, J gene, CDR3 protein, CDR3 DNA. The D gene is left open where the match is weak.

v_call: TRBV4-1
d_call: NA
j_call: TRBJ2-5
cdr3_aa: CASSQDRLGFKTQYF
cdr3_nt: TGCGCCAGCAGCCAAGATCGCTTGGGCTTTAAGACCCAGTACTTC

v_call: TRBV6-5
d_call: NA
j_call: TRBJ1-5
cdr3_aa: CASSFLDDSNQPQHF
cdr3_nt: TGTGCCAGCAGTTTTTTAGACGATAGCAATCAGCCCCAGCATTTT

v_call: TRBV29-1
d_call: NA
j_call: TRBJ2-3
cdr3_aa: CSVMGGPTGIGAPEMHTQYF
cdr3_nt: TGCAGCGTCATGGGGGGGCCGACCGGTATCGGGGCTCCCGAAATGCATACGCAGTATTTT

v_call: TRBV9
d_call: TRBD1
j_call: TRBJ1-1
cdr3_aa: CASSVETGLKAFF
cdr3_nt: TGTGCCAGCAGCGTAGAGACAGGGTTGAAAGCTTTCTTT

v_call: TRBV27
d_call: NA
j_call: TRBJ2-5
cdr3_aa: CARLIIGTTGETQYF
cdr3_nt: TGTGCCAGACTCATCATAGGGACCACGGGAGAGACCCAGTACTTC

v_call: TRBV5-8
d_call: TRBD1
j_call: TRBJ1-2
cdr3_aa: CASSLEQGLGGYTF
cdr3_nt: TGTGCCAGCAGCTTGGAACAGGGGTTAGGTGGCTACACCTTC

v_call: TRBV11-2
d_call: TRBD2
j_call: TRBJ2-7
cdr3_aa: CASSFSGVEQYF
cdr3_nt: TGTGCCAGCAGCTTTAGCGGGGTCGAGCAGTACTTC

v_call: TRBV30
d_call: NA
j_call: TRBJ1-1
cdr3_aa: CASSMNTEAFF
cdr3_nt: TGTGCCTCCTCCATGAACACTGAAGCTTTCTTT

v_call: TRBV9
d_call: TRBD2
j_call: TRBJ2-5
cdr3_aa: CASSALAGESAQYF
cdr3_nt: TGTGCCAGCAGCGCGCTAGCGGGAGAATCGGCCCAGTACTTC

v_call: TRBV21-1
d_call: NA
j_call: TRBJ2-7
cdr3_aa: CASSSGGDRPTYNEQYF
cdr3_nt: TGTGCCAGCAGCTCCGGGGGGGACAGGCCAACCTACAACGAGCAGTACTTC

v_call: TRBV15
d_call: NA
j_call: TRBJ1-1
cdr3_aa: CATSSYRTDNTEAFF
cdr3_nt: TGTGCCACCAGCAGCTACCGGACGGACAACACTGAAGCTTTCTTT

v_call: TRBV18
d_call: NA
j_call: TRBJ1-5
cdr3_aa: CASSREGGLRQPQHF
cdr3_nt: TGTGCCAGCTCCCGTGAGGGGGGGCTACGTCAGCCCCAGCATTTT

v_call: TRBV7-3
d_call: NA
j_call: TRBJ2-6
cdr3_aa: CASSARSGANVLTF
cdr3_nt: TGTGCCAGCAGCGCCCGCTCTGGGGCCAACGTCCTGACTTTC